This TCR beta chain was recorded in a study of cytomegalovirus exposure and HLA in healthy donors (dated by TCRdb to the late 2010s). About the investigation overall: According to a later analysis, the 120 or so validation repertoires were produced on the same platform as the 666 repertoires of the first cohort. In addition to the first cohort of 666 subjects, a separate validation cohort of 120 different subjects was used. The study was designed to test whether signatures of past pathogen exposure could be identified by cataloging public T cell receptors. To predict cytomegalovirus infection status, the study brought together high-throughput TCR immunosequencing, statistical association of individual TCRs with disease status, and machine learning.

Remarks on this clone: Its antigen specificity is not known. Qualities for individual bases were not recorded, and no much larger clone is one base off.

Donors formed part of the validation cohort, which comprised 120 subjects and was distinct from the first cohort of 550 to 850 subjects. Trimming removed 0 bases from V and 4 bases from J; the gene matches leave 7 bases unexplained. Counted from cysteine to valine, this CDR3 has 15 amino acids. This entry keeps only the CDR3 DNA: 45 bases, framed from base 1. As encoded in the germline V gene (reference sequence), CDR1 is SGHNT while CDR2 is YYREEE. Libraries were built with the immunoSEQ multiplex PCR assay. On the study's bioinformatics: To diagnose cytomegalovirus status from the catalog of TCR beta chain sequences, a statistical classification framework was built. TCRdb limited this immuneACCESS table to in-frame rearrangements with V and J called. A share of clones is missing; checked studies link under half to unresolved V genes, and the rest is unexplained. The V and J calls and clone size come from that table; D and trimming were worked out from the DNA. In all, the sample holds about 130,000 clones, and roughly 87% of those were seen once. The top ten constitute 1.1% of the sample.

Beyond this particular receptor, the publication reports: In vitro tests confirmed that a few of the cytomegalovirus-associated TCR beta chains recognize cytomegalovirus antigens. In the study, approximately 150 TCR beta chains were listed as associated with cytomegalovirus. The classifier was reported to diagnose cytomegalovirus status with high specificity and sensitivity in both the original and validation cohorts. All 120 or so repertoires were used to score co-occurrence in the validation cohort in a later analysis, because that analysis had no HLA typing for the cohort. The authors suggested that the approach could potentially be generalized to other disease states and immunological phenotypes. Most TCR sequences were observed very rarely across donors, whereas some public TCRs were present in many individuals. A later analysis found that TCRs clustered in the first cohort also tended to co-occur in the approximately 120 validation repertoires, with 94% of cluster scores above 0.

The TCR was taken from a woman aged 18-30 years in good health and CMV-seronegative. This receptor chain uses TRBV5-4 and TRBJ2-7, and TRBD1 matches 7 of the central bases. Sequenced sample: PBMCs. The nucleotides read TGTGCCAGCAGCTTGGATCCCGGGACAGAGTACGAGCAGTACGTC. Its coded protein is CASSLDPGTEYEQYV.